The clone carrying this TCR beta chain was counted many times. The sample's time point: newly diagnosed GD, antithyroid drugs for less than 3 months. From PBMCs, RNA was extracted and then used to make the TCR library. The sample comes from a study of regulatory T cells in long-lasting Graves disease. The CDR3 runs to 13 residues. V shed 5 bases, J shed 3 bases, and the junction held 4 bases outside the gene matches. Germline CDR1 SGHAT, CDR2 FQNNGV. Building the TCR beta libraries relied on iRepertoire HTBI primers, and CDR3 regions underwent Arm-PCR. TCRdb reprocessed the multiplex PCR reads via MiXCR and lists one record per CDR3 protein. Of 350,000 to 400,000 distinct CDR3 sequences listed, roughly 16% are singletons. This sample was also put to use in a study of T cells in Graves' hyperthyroidism and ophthalmopathy.

The rearrangement links TRBV11-2 to TRBJ2-7; 7 positions agree with TRBD1. The sample was peripheral blood mononuclear cells (PBMCs), taken at new diagnosis, from a patient treated with antithyroid drugs. The TCR comes from a woman younger than 35 with Graves disease. The CDR3 loop is CASSPGQLYEQYF. As DNA, the CDR3 is TGTGCCAGCAGCCCGGGACAGCTCTACGAGCAGTACTTC. The full variable domain, rest sourced from reference TRBV11-2 and TRBJ2-7, is EAGVAQSPRYKIIEKRQSVAFWCNPISGHATLYWYQQILGQGPKLLIQFQNNGVVDDSQLPKDRFSAERLKGVDSTLKIQPAKLEDSAVYLCASSPGQLYEQYFGPGTRLTVT.